Listed below are T cell receptor beta chains from one sample, sequenced in a study of blood T cells in healthy people across ages. Via MiXCR, TCRdb re-called the 5' RACE reads, giving one row per CDR3 protein. The sample has some 1,500,000 distinct CDR3 sequences, approximately 42% seen once. Sequences were obtained from blood. Every receptor here comes from a woman younger than 30 in good health. Both conserved end residues are part of each CDR3. Clone size, where shown, is once, few, many, or a class for clones that have expanded.

v_gene,j_gene,abundance,CDR3aa
TRBV28,TRBJ1-2,NA,CASRRGGSHYGYTF
TRBV12-3/TRBV12-4,TRBJ2-7,few,CASSLLGTLGEEQYF
TRBV28,TRBJ2-1,NA,CASSLPRQRVGNEQFF
TRBV7-9,TRBJ2-3,NA,CAGTVTDTQYF
TRBV6-5,TRBJ2-7,NA,CASSYFTGGSSYGQYF
TRBV12-5,TRBJ2-6,NA,CASGVTGANVLTF
TRBV9,TRBJ1-2,NA,CASSVTGGFDGYTF
TRBV29-1,TRBJ1-1,few,CSVEVHDTEAFF
TRBV19,TRBJ2-2,NA,CASTPGRVGELFF
TRBV20-1,TRBJ2-1,few,CSASADWRYNEQFF
TRBV20-1,TRBJ2-7,NA,CSARSWTNDYEQYF
TRBV6-2/TRBV6-3,TRBJ2-1,NA,CASNSQRGGRNEQFF
TRBV20-1,NA,NA,CSAPTAGSSYNEQYF
TRBV7-2,TRBJ2-7,NA,CASSIGTGELEQYF
TRBV29-1,TRBJ1-2,many,CSVGGGSGYTF
TRBV4-3,TRBJ2-2,once,CASSQDNGRARTGELFF
TRBV7-6,TRBJ2-1,NA,CASSLIGGTPYQESQFF
TRBV18,TRBJ2-4,few,CASRTALAKNIQYF
TRBV5-1,TRBJ1-1,few,CASRGPGFNTEAFF
TRBV4-3,TRBJ2-1,NA,CASSQDRNSYNEQFF
TRBV12-3/TRBV12-4,TRBJ1-1,NA,CASSFEPVNTEAFF
TRBV12-3/TRBV12-4,TRBJ1-2,NA,CASSRQGRDGYTF
TRBV5-4,NA,few,CASSTKTGEETQYF